The clone carrying this T cell receptor (beta chain) was detected many times. Its target is not known. V lost 3 bases to trimming and J lost 1 base; unmatched junction nucleotides: 2. This CDR3 spans 15 amino acids. Germline V gene data show CDR1 as LGHDT and CDR2 as YNNKEL (reference sequence). Researchers built TCR beta libraries using quantitative 5'-RACE with molecular barcodes. MiXCR, applied by TCRdb to the 5' RACE reads, yields one record per CDR3 protein. The data hold 350,000 or so distinct CDR3 sequences, with roughly 15% observed a single time. This sample is part of a study of CD8 T cells in ankylosing spondylitis. Study observations and caveats: A TCR beta motif made of fewer than ten highly homologous variants seemed typical of ankylosing spondylitis blood.

Sequenced material: blood, either unsorted or a sorted T cell fraction (not recorded which). V gene TRBV3-1 combines with J gene TRBJ2-2, with 7 bases that match TRBD1. This clonotype originated in a male donor with ankylosing spondylitis or in good health (not recorded which). As DNA, the CDR3 is TGTGCCAGCAGCCACGACAGGGTGAACACCGGGGAGCTGTTTTTT. It is translated as CASSHDRVNTGELFF.